This T cell receptor beta chain was sequenced during a study of T-cell memory formation after mild COVID-19. About the research overall: The study found TCR clusters largely donor specific.

Barcoded TCR alpha and TCR beta cDNA libraries with UMIs came from 5'RACE using constant-segment primers. One entry per CDR3 protein, called by TCRdb with MiXCR from the 5' RACE reads. Of 140,000 to 150,000 distinct CDR3 sequences in the sample, around 25% are singletons; the top ten hold roughly a quarter. Germline CDR1 SNHLY, CDR2 FYNNEI. The CDR3 covers 16 residues. Trimming pared 3 bases from V and 0 bases from J, leaving 12 bases between. On this clonotype: Its antigen is not known.

Findings and caveats of the study: The second-wave clones peaking on day 37 were not confirmed as SARS-CoV-2-specific. Cross-reactive memory apparently joined, as some responding clones appeared in pre-infection memory.

Sequencing was performed on PBMCs or a T cell subset sorted from them (not recorded which). This receptor was identified in an adult woman who had mild COVID-19 (a few samples of this study predate the infection). Cell type and time point are not known. V usage is TRBV2 and J usage is TRBJ1-5; D may be TRBD1 (5 bases). This chain's CDR3 is CASSEIGAYSNQPQHF. CDR3 in DNA: TGTGCCAGCAGTGAGATTGGGGCGTATAGCAATCAGCCCCAGCATTTT.